This T cell receptor (beta chain) was sequenced in a study of blood T cell repertoires in COVID-19. Study-wide background: Italy, Spain and the United States were the sources of the convalescent and acute COVID-19 samples. PBMCs, B-cell-depleted T cells, or T cells were the source of the cDNA or gDNA that made up the material.

Methods used by the authors: How many nucleated cells were present was estimated from reference gene primer amplification. Assay: immunoSEQ multiplex PCR; the TCRdb copy retains only in-frame clones and omits some. V and J calls and clone size are given by that table; D and trimming were obtained from the DNA. The sample consists of just under 85,000 clones, roughly 86% of them appearing once. This CDR3 is built from 12 residues. Germline V gene sequence: CDR1 SEHNR, CDR2 FQNEAQ (reference sequence). Sequencing input: peripheral blood. The rearrangement joins TRBV7-9 to TRBJ1-1; D not resolved. The clonotype originates from an older man with active or convalescent COVID-19. Here the CDR3 reads CGANSMNTEAFF. The DNA of the CDR3 is TGTGGGGCGAATTCCATGAACACTGAAGCTTTCTTT.